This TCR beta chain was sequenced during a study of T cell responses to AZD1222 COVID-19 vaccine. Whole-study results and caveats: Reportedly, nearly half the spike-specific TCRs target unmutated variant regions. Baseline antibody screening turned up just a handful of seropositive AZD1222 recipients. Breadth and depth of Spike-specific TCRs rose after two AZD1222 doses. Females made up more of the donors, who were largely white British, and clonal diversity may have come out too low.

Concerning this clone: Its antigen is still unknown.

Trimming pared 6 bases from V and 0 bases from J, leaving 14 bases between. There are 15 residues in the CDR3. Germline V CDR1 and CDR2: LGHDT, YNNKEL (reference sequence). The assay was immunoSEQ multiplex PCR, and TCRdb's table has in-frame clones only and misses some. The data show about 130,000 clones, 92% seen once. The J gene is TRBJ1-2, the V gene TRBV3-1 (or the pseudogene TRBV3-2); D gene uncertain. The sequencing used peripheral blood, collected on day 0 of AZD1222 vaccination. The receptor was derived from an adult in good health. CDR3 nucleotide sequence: TGTGCCAGCAGAATGAGCGGGTTCTCTAACTATGGCTACACCTTC. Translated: CASRMSGFSNYGYTF.